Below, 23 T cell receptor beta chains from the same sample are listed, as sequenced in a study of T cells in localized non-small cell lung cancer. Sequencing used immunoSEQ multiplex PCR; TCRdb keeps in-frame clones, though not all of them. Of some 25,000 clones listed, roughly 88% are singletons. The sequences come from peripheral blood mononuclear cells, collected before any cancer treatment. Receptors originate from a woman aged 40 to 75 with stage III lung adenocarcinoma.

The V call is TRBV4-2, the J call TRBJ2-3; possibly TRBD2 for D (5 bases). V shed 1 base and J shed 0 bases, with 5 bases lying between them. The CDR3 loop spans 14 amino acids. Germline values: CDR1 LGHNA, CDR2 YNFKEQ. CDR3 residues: CASSQGTSTDTQYF. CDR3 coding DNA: TGTGCCAGCAGCCAAGGGACTAGCACAGATACGCAGTATTTT.

CDR3 loop: CATSSHEAGEETQYF. DNA for the CDR3: TGTGCCACCAGCTCCCACGAGGCGGGAGAAGAGACCCAGTACTTC. The chain joins TRBV15 to TRBJ2-5, with 7 nucleotides matching TRBD2. The CDR3 length is 15 residues. CDR1 LNHNV and CDR2 YYDKDF come from the germline V gene (reference sequence). V shed 5 bases and J 3 bases; nucleotides not matched to a gene: 9. Full variable domain (missing parts from reference TRBV15 and TRBJ2-5): DAMVIQNPRYQVTQFGKPVTLSCSQTLNHNVMYWYQQKSSQAPKLLFHYYDKDFNNEADTPDNFQSRRPNTSFCFLDIRSPGLGDTAMYLCATSSHEAGEETQYFGPGTRLLVL.

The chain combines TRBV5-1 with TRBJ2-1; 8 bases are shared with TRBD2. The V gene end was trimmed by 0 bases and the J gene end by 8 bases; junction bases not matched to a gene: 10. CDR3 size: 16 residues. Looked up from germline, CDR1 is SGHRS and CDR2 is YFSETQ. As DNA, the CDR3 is TGCGCCAGCAGCTTGGGGGGGACTAGTGGAGCGGATGAGCAGTTCTTC. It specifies CASSLGGTSGADEQFF. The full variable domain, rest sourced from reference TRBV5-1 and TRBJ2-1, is KAGVTQTPRYLIKTRGQQVTLSCSPISGHRSVSWYQQTPGQGLQFLFEYFSETQRNKGNFPGRFSGRQFSNSRSEMNVSTLELGDSALYLCASSLGGTSGADEQFFGPGTRLTVL.

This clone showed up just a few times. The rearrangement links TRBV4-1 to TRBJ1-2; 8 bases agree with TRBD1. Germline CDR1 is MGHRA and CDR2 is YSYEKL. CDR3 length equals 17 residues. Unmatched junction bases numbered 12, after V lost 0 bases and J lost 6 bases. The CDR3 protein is CASSQDQGTGLFDGYTF. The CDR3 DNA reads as TGCGCCAGCAGCCAAGATCAGGGGACAGGATTGTTCGATGGCTACACCTTC.

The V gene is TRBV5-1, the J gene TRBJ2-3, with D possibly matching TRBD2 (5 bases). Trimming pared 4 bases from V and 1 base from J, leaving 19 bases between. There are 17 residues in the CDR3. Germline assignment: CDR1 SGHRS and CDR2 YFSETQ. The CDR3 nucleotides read TGCGCCAGCAGCCTGGCCGAGGAGGCAATGGGCACAGATACGCAGTATTTT. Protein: CASSLAEEAMGTDTQYF.

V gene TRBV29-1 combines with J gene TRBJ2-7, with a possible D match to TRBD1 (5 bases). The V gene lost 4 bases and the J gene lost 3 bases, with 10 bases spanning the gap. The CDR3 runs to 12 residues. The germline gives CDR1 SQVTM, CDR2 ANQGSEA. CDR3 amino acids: CSVGLGDYEQYF. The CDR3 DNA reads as TGCAGCGTTGGCTTAGGGGACTACGAGCAGTACTTC.

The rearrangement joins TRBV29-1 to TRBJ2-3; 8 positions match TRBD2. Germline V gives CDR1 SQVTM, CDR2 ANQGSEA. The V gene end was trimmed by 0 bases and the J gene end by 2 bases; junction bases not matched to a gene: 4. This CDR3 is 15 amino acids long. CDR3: CSVEDGGADTDTQYF. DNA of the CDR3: TGCAGCGTTGAAGACGGGGGGGCCGACACAGATACGCAGTATTTT.

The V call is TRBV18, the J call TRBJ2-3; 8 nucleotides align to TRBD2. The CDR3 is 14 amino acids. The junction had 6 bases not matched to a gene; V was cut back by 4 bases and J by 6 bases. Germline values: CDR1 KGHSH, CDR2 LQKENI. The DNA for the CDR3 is TGTGCCAGCTCACTAGCGGGGCTCTGGGATACGCAGTATTTT. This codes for CASSLAGLWDTQYF.

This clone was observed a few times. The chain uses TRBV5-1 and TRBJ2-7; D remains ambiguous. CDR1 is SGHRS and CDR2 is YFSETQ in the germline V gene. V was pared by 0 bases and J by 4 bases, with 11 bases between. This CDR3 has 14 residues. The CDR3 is CASSLVVLPYEQYF. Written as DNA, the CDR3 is TGCGCCAGCAGCTTGGTTGTACTTCCGTACGAGCAGTACTTC.

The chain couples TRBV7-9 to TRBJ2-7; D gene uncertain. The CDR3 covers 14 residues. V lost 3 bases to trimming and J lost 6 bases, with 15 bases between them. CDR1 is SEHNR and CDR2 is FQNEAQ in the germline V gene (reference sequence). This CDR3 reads CASSLVLGMGEQYF. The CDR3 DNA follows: TGTGCCAGCAGCTTGGTCCTGGGGATGGGCGAGCAGTACTTC.

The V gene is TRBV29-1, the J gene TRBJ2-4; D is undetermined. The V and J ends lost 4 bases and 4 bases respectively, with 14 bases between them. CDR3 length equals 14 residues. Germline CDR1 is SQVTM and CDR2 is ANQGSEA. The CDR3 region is CSVVEPATKNIQYF. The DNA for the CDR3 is TGCAGCGTTGTGGAGCCGGCGACTAAAAACATTCAGTACTTC.

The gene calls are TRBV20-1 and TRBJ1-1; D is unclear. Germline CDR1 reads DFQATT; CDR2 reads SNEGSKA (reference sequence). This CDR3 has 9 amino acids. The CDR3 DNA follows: TGCAGCGGAAACACTGAAGCTTTCTTT. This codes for CSGNTEAFF.

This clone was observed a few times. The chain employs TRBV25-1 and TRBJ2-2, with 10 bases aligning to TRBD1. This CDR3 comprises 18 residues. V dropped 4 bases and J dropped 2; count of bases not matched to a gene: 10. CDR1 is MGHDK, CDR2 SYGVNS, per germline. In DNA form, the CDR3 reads TGTGCCAGCAGTGCCCCCCCGACAGGGGGCGGTAACACCGGGGAGCTGTTTTTT. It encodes CASSAPPTGGGNTGELFF.

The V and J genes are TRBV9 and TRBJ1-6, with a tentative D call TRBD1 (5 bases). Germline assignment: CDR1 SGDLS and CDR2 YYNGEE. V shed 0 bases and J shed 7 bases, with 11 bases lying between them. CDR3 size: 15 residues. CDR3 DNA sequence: TGTGCCAGCAGCGTAGGGCAGGGTGGGAATTCACCCCTCCACTTT. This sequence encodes CASSVGQGGNSPLHF.

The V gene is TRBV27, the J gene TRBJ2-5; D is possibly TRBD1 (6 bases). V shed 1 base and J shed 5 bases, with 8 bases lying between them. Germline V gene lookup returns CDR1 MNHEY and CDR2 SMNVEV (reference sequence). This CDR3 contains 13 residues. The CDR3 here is CASSLLGAETQYF. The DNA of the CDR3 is TGTGCCAGCAGTTTATTGGGGGCCGAGACCCAGTACTTC.

The DNA of the CDR3 is TGTGCCAGCTCACCATGGGAGCGGGGGGACACAGATACGCAGTATTTT. Translating gives CASSPWERGDTDTQYF. This chain links TRBV18 with TRBJ2-3; 9 bases agree with TRBD2. Germline lookup yields CDR1 KGHSH and CDR2 LQKENI. This CDR3 is 16 amino acids long. V gave up 2 bases and J gave up 2 bases; unmatched junction bases: 5.

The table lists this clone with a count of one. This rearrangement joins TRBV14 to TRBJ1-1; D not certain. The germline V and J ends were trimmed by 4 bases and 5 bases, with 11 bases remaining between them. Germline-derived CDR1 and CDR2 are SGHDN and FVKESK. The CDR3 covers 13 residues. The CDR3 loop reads CASSPFAGTEAFF. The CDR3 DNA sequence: TGTGCCAGCAGCCCATTCGCCGGGACTGAAGCTTTCTTT.

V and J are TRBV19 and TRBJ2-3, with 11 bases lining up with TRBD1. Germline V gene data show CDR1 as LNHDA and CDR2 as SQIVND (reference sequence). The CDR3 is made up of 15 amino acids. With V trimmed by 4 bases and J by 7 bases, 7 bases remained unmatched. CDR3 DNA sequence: TGTGCCAGTAGTAGACGGGGACAGGGGGAAAATACGCAGTATTTT. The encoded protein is CASSRRGQGENTQYF.

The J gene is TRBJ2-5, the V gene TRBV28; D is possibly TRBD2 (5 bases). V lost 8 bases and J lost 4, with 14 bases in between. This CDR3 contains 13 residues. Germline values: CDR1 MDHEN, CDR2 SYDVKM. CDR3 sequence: CASGRGRRETQYF. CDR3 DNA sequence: TGTGCCAGCGGTCGGGGAAGGCGAGAGACCCAGTACTTC.

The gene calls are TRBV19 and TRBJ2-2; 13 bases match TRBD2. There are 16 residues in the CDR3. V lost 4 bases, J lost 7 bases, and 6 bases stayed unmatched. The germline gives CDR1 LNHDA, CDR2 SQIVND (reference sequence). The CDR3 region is CASSTRLAGGSGELFF. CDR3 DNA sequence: TGTGCCAGTAGTACCCGACTAGCGGGAGGAAGCGGGGAGCTGTTTTTT.

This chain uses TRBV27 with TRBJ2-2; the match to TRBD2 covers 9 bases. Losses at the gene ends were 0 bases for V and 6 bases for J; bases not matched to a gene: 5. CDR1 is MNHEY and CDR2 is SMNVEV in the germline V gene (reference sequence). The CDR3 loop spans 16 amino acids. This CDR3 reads CASSLSIGLASGELFF. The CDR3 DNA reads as TGTGCCAGCAGTTTATCGATCGGACTAGCGTCCGGGGAGCTGTTTTTT.

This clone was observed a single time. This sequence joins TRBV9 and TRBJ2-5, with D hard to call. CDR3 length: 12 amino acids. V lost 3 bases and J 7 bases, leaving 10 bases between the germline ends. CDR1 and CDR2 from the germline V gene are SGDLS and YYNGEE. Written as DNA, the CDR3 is TGTGCCAGCAGCGGAACTGGTGGGACCCAGTACTTC. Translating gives CASSGTGGTQYF. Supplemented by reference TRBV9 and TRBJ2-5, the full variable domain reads DSGVTQTPKHLITATGQRVTLRCSPRSGDLSVYWYQQSLDQGLQFLIQYYNGEERAKGNILERFSAQQFPDLHSELNLSSLELGDSALYFCASSGTGGTQYFGPGTRLLVL.

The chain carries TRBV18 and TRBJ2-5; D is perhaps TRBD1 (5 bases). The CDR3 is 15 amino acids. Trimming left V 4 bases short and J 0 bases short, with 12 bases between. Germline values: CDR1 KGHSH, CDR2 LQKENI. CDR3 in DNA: TGTGCCAGCTCACTAAACGCAGGGTACCAAGAGACCCAGTACTTC. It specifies CASSLNAGYQETQYF.